The 17 T cell receptor beta chains below all came from one sample that was sequenced in a study of cytomegalovirus exposure and HLA in healthy donors. A multiplex PCR was run with 60 Vbeta primers and 13 Jbeta primers. Profiling relied on immunoSEQ multiplex PCR, and the TCRdb table lists in-frame clones only, not all of them. The table lists around 180,000 clones, approximately 79% of them singletons. The material sequenced was PBMCs. The receptors here all came from a woman in her thirties or forties in good health and CMV-seronegative.

V is TRBV6-1 and J is TRBJ2-7, with a possible D match to TRBD1 (7 bases). Germline assignment: CDR1 MNHNS and CDR2 SASEGT. The CDR3 has 14 amino acids. V was trimmed by 6 bases and J by 4 bases, leaving 16 bases between them. In DNA form, the CDR3 reads TGTGCCAGCAGACTCGGGGGACAGCTTTACGAGCAGTACTTC. Translated: CASRLGGQLYEQYF.

The V call is TRBV5-1, the J call TRBJ2-3; 7 nucleotides agree with TRBD2. V shed 4 bases, J shed 0 bases, and the junction held 2 bases outside the gene matches. The germline CDR1 and CDR2 sequences are SGHRS and YFSETQ. The CDR3 spans 14 residues. The CDR3 is CASSHSGSTDTQYF. The CDR3 DNA sequence: TGCGCCAGCAGCCATAGCGGGAGCACAGATACGCAGTATTTT.

This sequence joins TRBV5-1 and TRBJ2-4, with a possible D match to TRBD1 (6 bases). Between the trimmed V and J ends, which lost 0 bases and 7 bases, there was a span of 11 bases. CDR3 size: 14 residues. Germline-derived CDR1 and CDR2 are SGHRS and YFSETQ. The CDR3: CASSLVQGGNIQYF. The CDR3 region has the DNA TGCGCCAGCAGCTTGGTACAGGGTGGCAACATTCAGTACTTC. Looking up the rest from reference TRBV5-1 and TRBJ2-4 gives the full variable domain: KAGVTQTPRYLIKTRGQQVTLSCSPISGHRSVSWYQQTPGQGLQFLFEYFSETQRNKGNFPGRFSGRQFSNSRSEMNVSTLELGDSALYLCASSLVQGGNIQYFGAGTRLSVL.

This clone was recorded a few times. The chain recombines TRBV6-1 with TRBJ2-3, with 15 bases that match TRBD2. Germline CDR1 MNHNS, CDR2 SASEGT. The J segment lost 4 bases and the V segment lost 4 bases, leaving 0 bases of the junction unmatched. There are 15 residues in the CDR3. CDR3 protein: CASSGTSGGADTQYF. CDR3 bases: TGTGCCAGCAGTGGGACTAGCGGGGGGGCAGATACGCAGTATTTT.

V is TRBV7-2 and J is TRBJ2-2; a possible D gene is TRBD2 (6 bases). V lost 2 bases to trimming and J lost 6 bases, with 13 bases between them. CDR1 is SGHTA and CDR2 is FQGNSA in the germline V gene. The CDR3 length is 15 residues. In DNA form, the CDR3 reads TGTGCCAGCAGCTTAATCGGGAGAGACGCCGGGGAGCTGTTTTTT. Encoded protein: CASSLIGRDAGELFF. Full variable domain (rest looked up from reference TRBV7-2 and TRBJ2-2): GAGVSQSPSNKVTEKGKDVELRCDPISGHTALYWYRQSLGQGLEFLIYFQGNSAPDKSGLPSDRFSAERTGGSVSTLTIQRTQQEDSAVYLCASSLIGRDAGELFFGEGSRLTVL.

The V and J genes are TRBV5-4 and TRBJ1-5; no reliable D call. This CDR3 contains 15 residues. Germline V CDR1 and CDR2: SGHNT, YYREEE (reference sequence). Trimming stripped 4 bases from V and 1 base from J, with 12 bases between. In nucleotides, the CDR3 is TGTGCCAGCAGCCTGGGGTCAGCGAGCAATCAGCCCCAGCATTTT. This sequence encodes CASSLGSASNQPQHF.

A remark on this clone: Lacking the conserved final phenylalanine or tryptophan, this CDR3 likely reflects a read error. The chain recombines TRBV29-1 with TRBJ2-7; D might be TRBD1 (6 bases). Germline V gene data show CDR1 as SQVTM and CDR2 as ANQGSEA. The CDR3 has 13 amino acids. V gave up 7 bases and J gave up 0 bases, with 13 bases separating them. In DNA form, the CDR3 reads TGCAGCGCAACAGGGTTGACCTCCTACGAGCAGTACCTC. Residues: CSATGLTSYEQYL.

V and J are TRBV11-2 and TRBJ1-5; TRBD1 agrees at 8 bases. V dropped 1 base and J dropped 4; count of bases not matched to a gene: 3. Germline CDR1 SGHAT, CDR2 FQNNGV. This CDR3 comprises 15 residues. CDR3 bases: TGTGCCAGCAGCTTAGGGGACAGGAAAAATCAGCCCCAGCATTTT. This translates into CASSLGDRKNQPQHF.

The chain's CDR3 is CSSYWGDNEQFF. The CDR3 region has the DNA TGCAGCTCTTACTGGGGGGACAATGAGCAGTTCTTC. The rearrangement links TRBV29-1 to TRBJ2-1, with D perhaps TRBD2 (6 bases). The V and J ends lost 8 bases and 5 bases respectively, with 13 bases between them. Germline-derived CDR1 and CDR2 are SQVTM and ANQGSEA. CDR3 length: 12 residues.

The V gene is TRBV6-6, the J gene TRBJ2-1; D not resolved. V was trimmed by 4 bases and J by 6 bases, leaving 13 bases between them. CDR1 and CDR2 from the germline V gene are MNHNY and SVGAGI (reference sequence). CDR3 length: 14 amino acids. The CDR3 here is CASSSSRNSNEQFF. The CDR3 nucleotides are TGTGCCAGCAGTTCCTCGCGCAATAGCAATGAGCAGTTCTTC.

This clone was recorded a few times. The chain joins TRBV5-4 to TRBJ1-1, with 9 bases matching TRBD1. Germline CDR1 reads SGHNT; CDR2 reads YYREEE (reference sequence). The CDR3 has 13 amino acids. The ends lost 0 bases at V and 6 bases at J; junction bases unmatched: 0. CDR3 loop: CASSLGQGAEAFF. CDR3 coding DNA: TGTGCCAGCAGCTTGGGACAGGGGGCTGAAGCTTTCTTT.

The genes are TRBV29-1 and TRBJ1-4, with TRBD1 matching 7 bases. CDR1 is SQVTM and CDR2 is ANQGSEA in the germline V gene. V was clipped by 6 bases and J by 3 bases; unmatched bases: 4. CDR3 length equals 13 residues. The CDR3 protein is CSVVQGSNEKLFF. The CDR3 nucleotides are TGCAGCGTCGTACAGGGGTCTAATGAAAAACTGTTTTTT.

V gene TRBV6-5 combines with J gene TRBJ1-1, with a weak D call TRBD1 (6 bases). V lost 7 bases and J 1 base, leaving 13 bases between the germline ends. Germline V CDR1 and CDR2: MNHEY, SVGAGI. The CDR3 consists of 14 residues. CDR3 region: CASMQGRENTEAFF. Written as DNA, the CDR3 is TGTGCCAGCATGCAGGGGCGAGAGAACACTGAAGCTTTCTTT.

The J gene is TRBJ2-2, the V gene TRBV11-2; tentatively, D is TRBD2 (6 bases). Between the trimmed V and J ends, which lost 5 bases and 7 bases, there was a span of 14 bases. This CDR3 is 14 amino acids long. Germline assignment: CDR1 SGHAT and CDR2 FQNNGV. CDR3 DNA: TGTGCCAGCAGCCAACCCGGAGGGGTCGGGGAGCTGTTTTTT. Residues: CASSQPGGVGELFF.

Only a few counts were recorded for this clone. The chain employs TRBV6-1 and TRBJ2-2; the match to TRBD1 covers 7 bases. Germline V gene data show CDR1 as MNHNS and CDR2 as SASEGT. This CDR3 contains 15 residues. With 7 bases clipped from V and 1 base from J, the junction kept 6 bases outside the gene matches. DNA for the CDR3: TGTGCCAGCAAGATACAGGGGCAGAACACCGGGGAGCTGTTTTTT. Protein product: CASKIQGQNTGELFF.

This rearrangement joins TRBV7-6 to TRBJ2-7, with 12 bases fitting TRBD1. Germline CDR1 reads SGHVS; CDR2 reads FNYEAQ. This CDR3 comprises 17 residues. The V and J ends lost 2 bases and 5 bases, in that order; junction bases with no gene match: 10. The CDR3 region is CASSLLAGTGGLDEQYF. The CDR3 DNA is TGTGCCAGCAGCTTATTAGCGGGGACAGGGGGCCTCGACGAGCAGTACTTC.

This clone has a handful of counts. The chain recombines TRBV4-1 with TRBJ2-1, with D possibly matching TRBD2 (5 bases). This CDR3 has 15 residues. V lost 0 bases and J lost 9, with 15 bases in between. Germline CDR1 is MGHRA and CDR2 is YSYEKL. The CDR3 coding sequence is TGCGCCAGCAGCCAAGATATTCGGCTAGCTGGTGAGCAGTTCTTC. Its translation is CASSQDIRLAGEQFF.